The next 9 T cell receptor beta chains were all read from a single sample in a study of blood T cell repertoires in COVID-19. TCRdb's copy holds only in-frame clones and misses some; the assay was immunoSEQ multiplex PCR. The sample has about 57,000 clones; around 80% are singletons. Sequencing was done on a sample of peripheral blood. These receptors all stem from a man between 60 and 75 years old with acute or convalescent COVID-19.

This clone turned up a few times. The chain has TRBV27 and TRBJ2-1, with 7 bases fitting TRBD2. Germline V gives CDR1 MNHEY, CDR2 SMNVEV (reference sequence). The length of the CDR3 is 16 residues. V gave up 5 bases and J gave up 2 bases; unmatched junction bases: 9. CDR3 bases: TGTGCCAGCAGTCCAGCTGGTCTAGCGGCCTACAATGAGCAGTTCTTC. Translation: CASSPAGLAAYNEQFF.

The chain joins TRBV29-1 to TRBJ2-1; D is possibly TRBD1 (5 bases). The V end lost 3 bases, the J end lost 3 bases, and 12 bases lay between the germline ends. In germline, CDR1 is SQVTM, CDR2 ANQGSEA. The length of the CDR3 is 14 residues. Written as DNA, the CDR3 is TGCAGCGTTGACGGCAGGGAAGACTACAATGAGCAGTTCTTC. Protein: CSVDGREDYNEQFF.

V gene TRBV7-3 combines with J gene TRBJ2-7, with D unresolved. Germline lookup yields CDR1 SGHTA and CDR2 FQGTGA. The germline V and J ends were trimmed by 2 bases and 0 bases, with 8 bases remaining between them. The CDR3 has 14 residues. The CDR3 DNA sequence: TGTGCCAGCAGCTTAGCACCGAGCTCCTACGAGCAGTACTTC. Amino acid sequence: CASSLAPSSYEQYF.

The chain is built from TRBV4-1 and TRBJ1-2, with unresolved D. The CDR3 sequence is 14 residues long. V lost 0 bases, J lost 2 bases, and 7 bases lay in between. Germline V gene lookup returns CDR1 MGHRA and CDR2 YSYEKL. The CDR3, as DNA: TGCGCCAGCAGCCAAGATCGGGTAAACTATGGCTACACCTTC. Residues: CASSQDRVNYGYTF.

The chain recombines TRBV4-1 with TRBJ2-1, with 8 bases matching TRBD1. The CDR3 has 19 amino acids. V lost 0 bases and J lost 6; bases outside the gene matches: 16. Germline-derived CDR1 and CDR2 are MGHRA and YSYEKL. The CDR3 sequence is CASSQDGGRGRSWVNEQFF. The CDR3 region has the DNA TGCGCCAGCAGCCAAGATGGAGGCAGGGGGCGGAGTTGGGTCAATGAGCAGTTCTTC.

V usage is TRBV9 and J usage is TRBJ2-7; TRBD1 matches at 9 bases. CDR1 is SGDLS, CDR2 YYNGEE, per germline. The CDR3 contains 15 residues. The junction had 7 bases not matched to a gene; V was cut back by 3 bases and J by 3 bases. The CDR3 region has the DNA TGTGCCAGCAGCGCCGTGGGGGACAGGGACTACGAGCAGTACTTC. The encoded protein is CASSAVGDRDYEQYF.

This rearrangement joins TRBV6-6 to TRBJ1-4; D gene unclear. The CDR3 has 14 residues. V lost 0 bases and J 4 bases, leaving 6 bases between the germline ends. The germline V gene has CDR1 MNHNY and CDR2 SVGAGI (reference sequence). CDR3 DNA: TGTGCCAGCAGTTACTCACAGAATAATGAAAAACTGTTTTTT. Translating it yields CASSYSQNNEKLFF.

The chain joins TRBV5-1 to TRBJ1-1; weak D call: TRBD1 (5 bases). From germline, CDR1 is SGHRS and CDR2 YFSETQ. Deletions cut 1 base from V and 1 base from J, with 14 bases between. The length of the CDR3 is 16 residues. The CDR3 here is CASSLWGGPTNTEAFF. CDR3 nucleotides: TGCGCCAGCAGCTTGTGGGGGGGTCCCACGAACACTGAAGCTTTCTTT.

This sequence joins TRBV30 and TRBJ2-1, with 13 bases aligning to TRBD2. The CDR3 contains 14 residues. Germline V gene data show CDR1 as GTSNPN and CDR2 as SVGIG (reference sequence). The J segment lost 8 bases and the V segment lost 4 bases, leaving 5 bases of the junction unmatched. CDR3 DNA sequence: TGTGCCTGGAACCGACTAGCGGGAGGAGATGAGCAGTTCTTC. Residues: CAWNRLAGGDEQFF. Full variable domain (missing parts from reference TRBV30 and TRBJ2-1): SQTIHQWPATLVQPVGSPLSLECTVEGTSNPNLYWYRQAAGRGLQLLFYSVGIGQISSEVPQNLSASRPQDRQFILSSKKLLLSDSGFYLCAWNRLAGGDEQFFGPGTRLTVL.